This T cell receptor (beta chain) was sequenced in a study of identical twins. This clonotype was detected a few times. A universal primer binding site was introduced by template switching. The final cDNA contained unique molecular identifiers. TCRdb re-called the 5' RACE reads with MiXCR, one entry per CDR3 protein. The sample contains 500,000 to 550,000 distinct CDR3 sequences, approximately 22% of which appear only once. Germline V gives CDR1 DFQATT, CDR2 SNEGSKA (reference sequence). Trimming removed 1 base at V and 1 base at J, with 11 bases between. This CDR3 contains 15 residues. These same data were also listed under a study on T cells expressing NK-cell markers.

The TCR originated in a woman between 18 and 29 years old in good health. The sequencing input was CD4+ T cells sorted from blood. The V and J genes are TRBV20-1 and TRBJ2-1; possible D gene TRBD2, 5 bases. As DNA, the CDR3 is TGCAGTGCTAGAGGGCGGGTGGGATCCTACAATGAGCAGTTCTTC. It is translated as CSARGRVGSYNEQFF.